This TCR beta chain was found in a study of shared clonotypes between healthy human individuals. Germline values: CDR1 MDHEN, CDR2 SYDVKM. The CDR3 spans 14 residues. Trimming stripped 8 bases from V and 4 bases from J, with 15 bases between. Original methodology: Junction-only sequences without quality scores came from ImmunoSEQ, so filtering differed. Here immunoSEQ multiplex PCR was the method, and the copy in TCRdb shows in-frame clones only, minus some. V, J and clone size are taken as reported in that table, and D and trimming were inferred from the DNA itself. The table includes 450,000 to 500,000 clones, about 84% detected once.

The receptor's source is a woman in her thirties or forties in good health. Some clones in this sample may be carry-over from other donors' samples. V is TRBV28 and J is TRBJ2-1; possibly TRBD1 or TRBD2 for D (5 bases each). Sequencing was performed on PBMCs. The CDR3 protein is CASVGAPGYNEQFF. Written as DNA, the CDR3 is TGTGCCAGCGTCGGGGCCCCGGGGTACAATGAGCAGTTCTTC.